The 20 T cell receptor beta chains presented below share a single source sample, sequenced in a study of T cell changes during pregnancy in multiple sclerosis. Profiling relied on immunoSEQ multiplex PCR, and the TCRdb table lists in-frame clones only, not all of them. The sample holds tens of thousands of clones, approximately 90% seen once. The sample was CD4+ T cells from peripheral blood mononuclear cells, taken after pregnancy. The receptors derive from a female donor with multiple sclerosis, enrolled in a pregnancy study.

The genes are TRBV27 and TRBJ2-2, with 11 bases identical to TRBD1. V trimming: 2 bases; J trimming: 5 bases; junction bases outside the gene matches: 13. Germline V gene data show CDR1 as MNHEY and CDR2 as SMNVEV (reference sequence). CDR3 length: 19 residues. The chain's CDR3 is CASSLDRRTGGARTGELFF. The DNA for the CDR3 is TGTGCCAGCAGTTTAGACCGACGGACAGGGGGCGCGAGAACCGGGGAGCTGTTTTTT.

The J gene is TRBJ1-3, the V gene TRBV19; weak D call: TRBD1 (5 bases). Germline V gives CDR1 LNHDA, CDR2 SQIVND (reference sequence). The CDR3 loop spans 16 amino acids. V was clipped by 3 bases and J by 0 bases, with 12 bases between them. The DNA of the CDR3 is TGTGCCAGTAGTATTGGGACTGGCTCCTCTGGAAACACCATATATTTT. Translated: CASSIGTGSSGNTIYF. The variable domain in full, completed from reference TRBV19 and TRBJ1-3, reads DGGITQSPKYLFRKEGQNVTLSCEQNLNHDAMYWYRQDPGQGLRLIYYSQIVNDFQKGDIAEGYSVSREKKESFPLTVTSAQKNPTAFYLCASSIGTGSSGNTIYFGEGSWLTVV.

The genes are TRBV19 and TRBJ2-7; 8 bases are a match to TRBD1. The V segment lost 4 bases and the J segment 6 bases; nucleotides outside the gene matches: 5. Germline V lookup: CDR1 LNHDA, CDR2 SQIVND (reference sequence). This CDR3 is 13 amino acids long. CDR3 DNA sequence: TGTGCCAGTAGTACACAGGACAGGGTCGAGCAGTACTTC. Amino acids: CASSTQDRVEQYF.

The DNA for the CDR3 is TGTGCCAGCAGCTTGGGTGGCGGGAGCTCCTATAATTCACCCCTCCACTTT. Its protein is CASSLGGGSSYNSPLHF. The rearrangement uses TRBV5-4 and TRBJ1-6, with D uncertain. The CDR3 consists of 17 residues. Germline loops: CDR1 SGHNT, CDR2 YYREEE (reference sequence). Trimming took off 0 bases at V and 0 bases at J, with 10 bases between the two ends.

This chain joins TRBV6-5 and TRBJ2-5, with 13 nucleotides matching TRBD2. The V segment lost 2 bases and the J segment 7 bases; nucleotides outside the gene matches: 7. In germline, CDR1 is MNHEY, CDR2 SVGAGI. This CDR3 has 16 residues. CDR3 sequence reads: CASSYTTSGGRGTQYF. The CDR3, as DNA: TGTGCCAGCAGTTACACGACTAGCGGGGGGCGAGGGACCCAGTACTTC.

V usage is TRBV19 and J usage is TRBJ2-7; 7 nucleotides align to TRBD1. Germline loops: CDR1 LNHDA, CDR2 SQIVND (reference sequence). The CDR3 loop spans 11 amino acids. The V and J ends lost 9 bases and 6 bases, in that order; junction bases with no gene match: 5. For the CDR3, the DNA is TGTGCCAGCGGGACAGCCAGCGAGCAGTACTTC. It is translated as CASGTASEQYF. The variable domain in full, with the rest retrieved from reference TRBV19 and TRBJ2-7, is DGGITQSPKYLFRKEGQNVTLSCEQNLNHDAMYWYRQDPGQGLRLIYYSQIVNDFQKGDIAEGYSVSREKKESFPLTVTSAQKNPTAFYLCASGTASEQYFGPGTRLTVT.

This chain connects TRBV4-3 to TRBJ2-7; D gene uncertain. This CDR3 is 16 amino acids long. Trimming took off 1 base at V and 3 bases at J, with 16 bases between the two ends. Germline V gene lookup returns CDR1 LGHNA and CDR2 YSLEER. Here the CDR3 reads CASSQGAAQGGYEQYF. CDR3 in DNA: TGCGCCAGCAGCCAAGGGGCCGCTCAAGGTGGCTACGAGCAGTACTTC.

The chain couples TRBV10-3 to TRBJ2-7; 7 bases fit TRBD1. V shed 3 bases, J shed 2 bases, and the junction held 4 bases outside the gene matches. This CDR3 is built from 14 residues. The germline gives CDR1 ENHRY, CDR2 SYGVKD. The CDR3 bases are TGTGCCATCAGTGAAGGGCAGGGGGCCTACGAGCAGTACTTC. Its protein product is CAISEGQGAYEQYF.

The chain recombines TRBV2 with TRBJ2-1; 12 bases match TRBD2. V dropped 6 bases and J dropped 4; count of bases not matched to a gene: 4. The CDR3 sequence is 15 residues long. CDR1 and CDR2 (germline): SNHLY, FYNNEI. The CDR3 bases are TGTGCCAGCAGCGGACTAGCGGGGCTGTACAATGAGCAGTTCTTC. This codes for CASSGLAGLYNEQFF.

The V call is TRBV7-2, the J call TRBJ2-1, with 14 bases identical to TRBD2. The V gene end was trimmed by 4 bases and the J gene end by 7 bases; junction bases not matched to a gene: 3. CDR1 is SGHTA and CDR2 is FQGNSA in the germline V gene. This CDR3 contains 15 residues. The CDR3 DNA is TGTGCCAGCAGCTGGGGGACTAGCGGGGGTAATGAGCAGTTCTTC. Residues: CASSWGTSGGNEQFF. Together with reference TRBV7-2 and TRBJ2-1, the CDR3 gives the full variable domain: GAGVSQSPSNKVTEKGKDVELRCDPISGHTALYWYRQSLGQGLEFLIYFQGNSAPDKSGLPSDRFSAERTGGSVSTLTIQRTQQEDSAVYLCASSWGTSGGNEQFFGPGTRLTVL.

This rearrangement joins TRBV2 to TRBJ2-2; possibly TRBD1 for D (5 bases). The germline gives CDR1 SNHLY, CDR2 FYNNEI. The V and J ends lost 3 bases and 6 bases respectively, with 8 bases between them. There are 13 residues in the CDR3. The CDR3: CASSDRAAGELFF. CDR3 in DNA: TGTGCCAGCAGTGACAGGGCAGCCGGGGAGCTGTTTTTT.

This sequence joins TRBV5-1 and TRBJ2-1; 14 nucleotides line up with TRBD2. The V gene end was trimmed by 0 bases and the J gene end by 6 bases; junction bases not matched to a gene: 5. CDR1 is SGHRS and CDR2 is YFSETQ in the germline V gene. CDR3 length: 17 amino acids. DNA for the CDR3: TGCGCCAGCAGCTTGGGTGGGACTAGCGGGAGCGCCAATGAGCAGTTCTTC. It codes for CASSLGGTSGSANEQFF.

CDR3 loop: CASSLAARGNEQFF. CDR3 coding DNA: TGCGCCAGCAGCTTGGCGGCCAGGGGCAATGAGCAGTTCTTC. This chain links TRBV5-1 with TRBJ2-1, with a possible D match to TRBD1 (6 bases). CDR1 SGHRS and CDR2 YFSETQ come from the germline V gene. The V and J ends lost 0 bases and 6 bases respectively, with 10 bases between them. The CDR3 sequence is 14 residues long.

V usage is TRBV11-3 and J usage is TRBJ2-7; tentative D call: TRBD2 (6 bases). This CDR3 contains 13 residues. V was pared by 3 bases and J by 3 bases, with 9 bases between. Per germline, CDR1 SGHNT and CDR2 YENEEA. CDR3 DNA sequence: TGTGCCAGCAGCTTCGGCGGGGACTACGAGCAGTACTTC. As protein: CASSFGGDYEQYF.

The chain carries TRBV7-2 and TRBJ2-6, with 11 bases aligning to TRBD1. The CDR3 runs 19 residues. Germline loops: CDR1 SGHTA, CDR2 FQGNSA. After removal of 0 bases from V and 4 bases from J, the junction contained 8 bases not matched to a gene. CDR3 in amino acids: CASSLAWDRGTRGANVLTF. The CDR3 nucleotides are TGTGCCAGCAGCTTAGCGTGGGACAGGGGGACACGCGGGGCCAACGTCCTGACTTTC.

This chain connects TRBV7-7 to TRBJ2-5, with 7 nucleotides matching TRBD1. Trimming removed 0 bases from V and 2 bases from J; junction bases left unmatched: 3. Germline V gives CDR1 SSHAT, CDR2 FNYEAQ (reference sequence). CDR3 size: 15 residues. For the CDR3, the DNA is TGTGCCAGCAGCTTAGCGGGACAGCATCAAGAGACCCAGTACTTC. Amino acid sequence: CASSLAGQHQETQYF.

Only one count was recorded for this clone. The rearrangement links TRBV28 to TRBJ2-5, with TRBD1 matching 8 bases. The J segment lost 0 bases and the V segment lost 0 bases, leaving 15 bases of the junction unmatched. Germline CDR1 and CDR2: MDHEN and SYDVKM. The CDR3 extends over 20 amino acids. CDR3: CASSLWEDSGTGLYQETQYF. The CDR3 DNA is TGTGCCAGCAGTTTATGGGAAGATTCCGGGACAGGATTGTACCAAGAGACCCAGTACTTC.

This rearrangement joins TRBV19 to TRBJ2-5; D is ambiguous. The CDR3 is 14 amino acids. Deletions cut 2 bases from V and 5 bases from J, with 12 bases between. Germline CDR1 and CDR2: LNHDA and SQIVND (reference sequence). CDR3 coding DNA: TGTGCCAGTAGTATATCCCCCACCGCGGAGACCCAGTACTTC. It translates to CASSISPTAETQYF. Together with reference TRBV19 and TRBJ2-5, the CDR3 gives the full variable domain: DGGITQSPKYLFRKEGQNVTLSCEQNLNHDAMYWYRQDPGQGLRLIYYSQIVNDFQKGDIAEGYSVSREKKESFPLTVTSAQKNPTAFYLCASSISPTAETQYFGPGTRLLVL.

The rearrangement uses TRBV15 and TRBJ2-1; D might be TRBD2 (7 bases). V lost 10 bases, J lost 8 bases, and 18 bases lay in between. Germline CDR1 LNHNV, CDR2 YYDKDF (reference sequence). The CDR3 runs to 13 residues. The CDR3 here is CAIGGPAGDEQFF. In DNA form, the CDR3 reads TGTGCCATCGGGGGCCCCGCGGGGGATGAGCAGTTCTTC.

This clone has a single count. The chain's CDR3 is CASQQGTSYEQYF. The CDR3 DNA reads TGTGCCAGTCAACAGGGGACCTCATACGAGCAGTACTTC. This rearrangement joins TRBV18 to TRBJ2-7; 7 bases map to TRBD1. J was trimmed by 4 bases and V by 9 bases; bases with no gene match: 9. This CDR3 has 13 residues. Germline V gene lookup returns CDR1 KGHSH and CDR2 LQKENI.